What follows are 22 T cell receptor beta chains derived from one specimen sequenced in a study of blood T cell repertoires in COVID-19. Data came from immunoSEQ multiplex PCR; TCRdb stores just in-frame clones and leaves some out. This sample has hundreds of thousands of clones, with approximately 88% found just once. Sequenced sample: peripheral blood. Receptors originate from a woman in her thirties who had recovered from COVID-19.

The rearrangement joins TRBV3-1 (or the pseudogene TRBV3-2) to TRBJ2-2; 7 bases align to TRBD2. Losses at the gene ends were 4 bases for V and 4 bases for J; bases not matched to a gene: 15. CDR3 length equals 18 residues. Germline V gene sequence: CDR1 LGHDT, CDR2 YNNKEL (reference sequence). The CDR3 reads CASSPSSIVGGVTGELFF. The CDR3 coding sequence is TGTGCCAGCAGCCCATCCTCAATAGTGGGGGGGGTCACCGGGGAGCTGTTTTTT.

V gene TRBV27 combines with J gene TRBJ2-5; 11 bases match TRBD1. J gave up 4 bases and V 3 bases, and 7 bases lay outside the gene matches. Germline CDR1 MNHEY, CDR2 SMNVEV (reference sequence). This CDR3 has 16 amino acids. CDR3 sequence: CASSFLGQGVGETQYF. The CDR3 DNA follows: TGTGCCAGCAGTTTCTTGGGACAGGGGGTAGGAGAGACCCAGTACTTC.

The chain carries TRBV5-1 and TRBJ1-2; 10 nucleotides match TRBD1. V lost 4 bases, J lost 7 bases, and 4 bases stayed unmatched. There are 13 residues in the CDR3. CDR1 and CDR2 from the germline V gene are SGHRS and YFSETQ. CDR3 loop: CASSADRGVGYTF. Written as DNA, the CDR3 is TGCGCCAGCAGCGCGGACAGGGGGGTTGGCTACACCTTC. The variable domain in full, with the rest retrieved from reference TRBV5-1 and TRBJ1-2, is KAGVTQTPRYLIKTRGQQVTLSCSPISGHRSVSWYQQTPGQGLQFLFEYFSETQRNKGNFPGRFSGRQFSNSRSEMNVSTLELGDSALYLCASSADRGVGYTFGSGTRLTVV.

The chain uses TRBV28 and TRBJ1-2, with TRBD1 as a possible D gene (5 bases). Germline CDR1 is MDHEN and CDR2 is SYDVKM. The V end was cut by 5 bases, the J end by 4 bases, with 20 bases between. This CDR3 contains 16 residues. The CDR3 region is CASSIPTGVALYGYTF. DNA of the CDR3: TGTGCCAGCAGTATACCTACAGGCGTGGCGCTCTATGGCTACACCTTC.

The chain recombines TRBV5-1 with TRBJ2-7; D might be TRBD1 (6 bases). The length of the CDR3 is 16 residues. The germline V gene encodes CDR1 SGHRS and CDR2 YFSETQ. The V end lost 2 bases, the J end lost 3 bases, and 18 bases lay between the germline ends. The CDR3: CASSFGTGTIVYEQYF. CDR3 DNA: TGCGCCAGCAGCTTTGGAACCGGGACAATTGTCTACGAGCAGTACTTC.

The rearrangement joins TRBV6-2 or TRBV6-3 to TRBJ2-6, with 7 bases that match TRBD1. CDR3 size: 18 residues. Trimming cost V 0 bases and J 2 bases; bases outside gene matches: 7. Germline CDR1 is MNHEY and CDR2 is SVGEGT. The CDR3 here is CASSYSPGQRPGANVLTF. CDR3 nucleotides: TGTGCCAGCAGTTACTCCCCGGGACAGAGACCTGGGGCCAACGTCCTGACTTTC.

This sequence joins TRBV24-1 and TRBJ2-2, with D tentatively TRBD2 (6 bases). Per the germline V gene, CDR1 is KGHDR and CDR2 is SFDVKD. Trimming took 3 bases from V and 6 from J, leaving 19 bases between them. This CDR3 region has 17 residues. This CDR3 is CATSDRYFSGGSGELFF. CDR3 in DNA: TGTGCCACCAGTGATCGATATTTCTCAGGAGGGTCCGGGGAGCTGTTTTTT.

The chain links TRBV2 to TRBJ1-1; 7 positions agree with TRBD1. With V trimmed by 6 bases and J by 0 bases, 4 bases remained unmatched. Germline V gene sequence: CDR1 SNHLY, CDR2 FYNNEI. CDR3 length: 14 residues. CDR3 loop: CASRQGGMNTEAFF. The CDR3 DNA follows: TGTGCCAGCAGGCAGGGGGGAATGAACACTGAAGCTTTCTTT.

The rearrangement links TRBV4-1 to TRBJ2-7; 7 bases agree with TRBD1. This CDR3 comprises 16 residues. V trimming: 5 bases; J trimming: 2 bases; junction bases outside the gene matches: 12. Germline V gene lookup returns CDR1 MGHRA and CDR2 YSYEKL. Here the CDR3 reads CASSKDYRDSAYEQYF. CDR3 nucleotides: TGCGCCAGCAGCAAGGATTACCGGGACAGCGCCTACGAGCAGTACTTC.

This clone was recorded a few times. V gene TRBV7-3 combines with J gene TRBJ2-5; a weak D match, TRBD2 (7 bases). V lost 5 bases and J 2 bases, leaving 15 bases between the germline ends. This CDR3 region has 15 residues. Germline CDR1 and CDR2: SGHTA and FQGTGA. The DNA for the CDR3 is TGTGCCAGCAGCCCGGCGGCGGGGGCGCAAGAGACCCAGTACTTC. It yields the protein CASSPAAGAQETQYF.

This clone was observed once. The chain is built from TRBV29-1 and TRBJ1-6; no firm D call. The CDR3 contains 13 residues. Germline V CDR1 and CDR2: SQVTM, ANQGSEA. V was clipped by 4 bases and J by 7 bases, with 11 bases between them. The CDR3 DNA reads TGCAGCGTTGGAAACGGGGAGAATTCACCCCTCCACTTT. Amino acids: CSVGNGENSPLHF.

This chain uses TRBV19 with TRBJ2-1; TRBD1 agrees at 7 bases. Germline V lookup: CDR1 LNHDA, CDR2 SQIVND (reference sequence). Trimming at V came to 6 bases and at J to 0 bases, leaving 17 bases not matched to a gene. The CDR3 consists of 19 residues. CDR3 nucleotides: TGTGCCAGTAGAACCGGGACAGTGCTGGGTTTTTCCTCCTACAATGAGCAGTTCTTC. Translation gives CASRTGTVLGFSSYNEQFF.

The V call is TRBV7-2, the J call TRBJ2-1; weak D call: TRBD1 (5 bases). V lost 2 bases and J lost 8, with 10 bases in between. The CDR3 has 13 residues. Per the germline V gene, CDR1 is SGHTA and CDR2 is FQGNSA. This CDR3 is CASSLMGRDEQFF. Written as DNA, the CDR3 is TGTGCCAGCAGCTTAATGGGGCGCGATGAGCAGTTCTTC.

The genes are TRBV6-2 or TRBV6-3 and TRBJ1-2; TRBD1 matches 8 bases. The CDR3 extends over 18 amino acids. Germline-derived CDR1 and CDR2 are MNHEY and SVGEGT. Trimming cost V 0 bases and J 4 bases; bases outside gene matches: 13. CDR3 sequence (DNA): TGTGCCAGCAGTTACTCACCCCTTCGGGACAGGTCGGTCTATGGCTACACCTTC. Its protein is CASSYSPLRDRSVYGYTF.

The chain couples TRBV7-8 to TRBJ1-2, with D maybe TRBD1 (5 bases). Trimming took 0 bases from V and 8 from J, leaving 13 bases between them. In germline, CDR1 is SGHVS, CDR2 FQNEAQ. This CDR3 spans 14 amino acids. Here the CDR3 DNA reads TGTGCCAGCAGCTTAGCGCGGGGGTCCGGAGGCTACACCTTC. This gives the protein CASSLARGSGGYTF.

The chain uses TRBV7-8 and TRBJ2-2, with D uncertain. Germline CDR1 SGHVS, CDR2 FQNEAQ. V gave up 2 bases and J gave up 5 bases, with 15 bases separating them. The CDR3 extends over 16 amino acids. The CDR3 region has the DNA TGTGCCAGCAGCTTATTTATGTTTTACAAGACCGGGGAGCTGTTTTTT. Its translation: CASSLFMFYKTGELFF.

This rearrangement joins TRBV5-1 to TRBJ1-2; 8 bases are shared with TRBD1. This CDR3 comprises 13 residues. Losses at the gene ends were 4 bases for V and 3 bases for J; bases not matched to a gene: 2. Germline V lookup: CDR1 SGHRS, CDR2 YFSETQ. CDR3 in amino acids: CASSPDRDYGYTF. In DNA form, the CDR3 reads TGCGCCAGCAGCCCGGACAGGGACTATGGCTACACCTTC.

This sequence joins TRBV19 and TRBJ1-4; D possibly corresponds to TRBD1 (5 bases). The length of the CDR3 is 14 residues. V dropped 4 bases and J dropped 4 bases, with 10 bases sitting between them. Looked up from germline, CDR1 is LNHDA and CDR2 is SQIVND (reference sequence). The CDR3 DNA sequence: TGTGCCAGTAGTACAGGGTTTGGTAATGAAAAACTGTTTTTT. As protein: CASSTGFGNEKLFF.

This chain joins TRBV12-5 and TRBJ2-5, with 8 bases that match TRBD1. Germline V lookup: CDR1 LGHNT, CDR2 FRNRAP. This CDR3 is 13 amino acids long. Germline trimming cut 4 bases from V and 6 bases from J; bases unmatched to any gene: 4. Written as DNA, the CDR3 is TGTGCTAGTGGTTCAGGGGGCAAAAAGACCCAGTACTTC. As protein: CASGSGGKKTQYF.

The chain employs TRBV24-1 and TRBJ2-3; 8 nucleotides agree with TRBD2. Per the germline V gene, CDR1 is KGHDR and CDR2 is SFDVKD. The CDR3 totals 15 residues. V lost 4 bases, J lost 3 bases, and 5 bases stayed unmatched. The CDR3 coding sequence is TGTGCCACCAGTGAGCGGGGGGCAGGTACAGATACGCAGTATTTT. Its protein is CATSERGAGTDTQYF.

The chain's CDR3 is CASSTLQGIIQYF. The CDR3 DNA follows: TGTGCCAGCAGCACCTTACAGGGGATCATTCAGTACTTC. The rearrangement joins TRBV7-9 to TRBJ2-4; 7 positions match TRBD1. Germline V gene lookup returns CDR1 SEHNR and CDR2 FQNEAQ (reference sequence). The CDR3 has 13 residues. J gave up 9 bases and V 5 bases, and 7 bases lay outside the gene matches. The full variable domain, with the rest looked up from reference TRBV7-9 and TRBJ2-4, is DTGVSQNPRHKITKRGQNVTFRCDPISEHNRLYWYRQTLGQGPEFLTYFQNEAQLEKSRLLSDRFSAERPKGSFSTLEIQRTEQGDSAMYLCASSTLQGIIQYFGAGTRLSVL.

The CDR3 coding sequence is TGTGCCAGCAGCAAACAGGGGAGCACCGGGGAGCTGTTTTTT. This sequence encodes CASSKQGSTGELFF. This chain connects TRBV9 to TRBJ2-2; 7 nucleotides agree with TRBD1. CDR3 size: 14 residues. J was trimmed by 4 bases and V by 4 bases; bases with no gene match: 4. The germline V gene encodes CDR1 SGDLS and CDR2 YYNGEE.